This is a list of T cell receptor beta chains from one sample in a study of cytomegalovirus exposure and HLA in healthy donors. Clones were read by immunoSEQ multiplex PCR, and TCRdb kept only the in-frame ones, dropping some. The sample shows tens of thousands of clones, about nine tenths of them seen only once. The material sequenced was PBMCs. These receptors were obtained from a woman between 40 and 50 years old in good health and CMV-seropositive. The CDR3 runs from the conserved cysteine through the conserved F or W. A D gene is named only where the DNA matches it firmly. Part of the rows lack a size; the others show once, few, many or a class for expanded clones.

d_gene	v_gene	j_gene	abundance	CDR3nt	CDR3aa
.	TRBV29-1	TRBJ2-1	.	TGCAGCGTTGAGGTAGATTACAATGAGCAGTTCTTC	CSVEVDYNEQFF
TRBD1	TRBV2	TRBJ2-1	.	TGTGCCAGCAGGCCCGACAGGGGAAATGAGCAGTTCTTC	CASRPDRGNEQFF
.	TRBV7-9	TRBJ1-5	once	TGTGCCAGCAGCCTCTCTGGAGGGCTCGGCAATCAGCCCCAGCATTTT	CASSLSGGLGNQPQHF
.	TRBV7-2	TRBJ2-4	.	TGTGCCAGCAGCTTAGTAGGGGTTGACATTCAGTACTTC	CASSLVGVDIQYF
TRBD1	TRBV27	TRBJ2-4	.	TGTGCCAGCAGTTTCTCCCCGGGACAGGGCGTGAGCATTCAGTACTTC	CASSFSPGQGVSIQYF
.	TRBV20-1	TRBJ1-6	.	TGCAGTGCCCTGTCCCGAGATGGCCTCCACTTT	CSALSRDGLHF
.	TRBV7-3	TRBJ2-1	.	TGTGCCAGCAGCCCCGGGGACATATGCCCCATGTTCTTC	CASSPGDICPMFF
.	TRBV6-5	TRBJ1-4	.	TGTGCCAGCAGTTTAGGGACTACAACTAATGAAAAACTGTTTTTT	CASSLGTTTNEKLFF
.	TRBV7-9	TRBJ1-4	.	TGTGCCAGCAGCGAGACAGGATCTCAAAAAGAAAAACTGTTTTTT	CASSETGSQKEKLFF
.	TRBV7-2	TRBJ2-7	.	TGTGCCAGCACCCTCGGGGTCTCCTACGAGCAGTACTTC	CASTLGVSYEQYF
TRBD1	TRBV9	TRBJ2-7	.	TGTGCCAGCAGCCCTGGGACAGGGGCCTCCTACGAGCAGTACTTC	CASSPGTGASYEQYF
.	TRBV18	TRBJ1-3	.	TGTGCCAGCTCACCAAGGGAGAAAGGAAACACCATATATTTT	CASSPREKGNTIYF
TRBD1	TRBV2	TRBJ1-5	.	TGTGCCAGCAGCTGGACAGGGGGCAATCAGCCCCAGCATTTT	CASSWTGGNQPQHF
TRBD1	TRBV4-1	TRBJ2-3	.	TGCGCCAGCAGCCAAGATCAGGGGGCAGTTTATACGCAGTATTTT	CASSQDQGAVYTQYF
.	TRBV25-1	TRBJ2-5	.	TGTGCCAGCCGTCTAGATTTGAACCCGACCCAGTACTTC	CASRLDLNPTQYF
.	TRBV4-1	TRBJ1-2	.	TGCGCCAGCAGCCAAGATCGGAGGGTCTCTACCCCTTATGGCTACACCTTC	CASSQDRRVSTPYGYTF
TRBD2	TRBV18	TRBJ2-7	.	TGTGCCAGCTCACCACCGGGACTAGCGGGGGACGAGCAGTACTTC	CASSPPGLAGDEQYF
TRBD1	TRBV18	TRBJ2-2	.	TGTGCCAGCTCACCAGCGACAGGGGTCACCGGGGAGCTGTTTTTT	CASSPATGVTGELFF
.	TRBV7-2	TRBJ1-4	.	TGTGCCAGCAGCCGATCTACAGGCGGCGAAAAACTGTTTTTT	CASSRSTGGEKLFF
TRBD1	TRBV5-4	TRBJ2-2	once	TGTGCCAGCAGCGAAGACAGGGGGGAAAGGATTTTT	CASSEDRGERIF
.	TRBV14	TRBJ2-7	.	TGTGCCAGCAGCCAAGTCGCAGGGGTAATGGGCGAGCAGTACTTC	CASSQVAGVMGEQYF
.	TRBV29-1	TRBJ2-7	.	TGCAGCGTTGAATTACAGGGCGGCTCCTACGAGCAGTACTTC	CSVELQGGSYEQYF
TRBD2	TRBV7-2	TRBJ2-7	.	TGTGCCAGCAGCTTACTTGCGGGAGCCTACGAGCAGTACTTC	CASSLLAGAYEQYF
.	TRBV5-6	TRBJ2-3	.	TGTGCCAGCAGCTTGGGCGGGGTCGGGGTATCAGATACGCAGTATTTT	CASSLGGVGVSDTQYF
TRBD1	TRBV7-2	TRBJ2-3	.	TGTGCCAGCAGCTCGACAGGGGGTGCAGATACGCAGTATTTT	CASSSTGGADTQYF
.	TRBV4-1	TRBJ1-2	.	TGCGCCAGCAGCCAAGATGAGGCGACCGGTGGCTACACCTTC	CASSQDEATGGYTF
.	TRBV15	TRBJ1-1	.	TGTGCCACCAGCCTTGGAGGCACTGAAGCTTTCTTT	CATSLGGTEAFF
TRBD2	TRBV7-3	TRBJ2-1	.	TGTGCCAGCAGCTTAGGGTTGCGGGGGGATGAGCAGTTCTTC	CASSLGLRGDEQFF
TRBD2	TRBV6-5	TRBJ2-7	.	TGTGCCAGCAGTCGAGCGGGGGGACCCTACGAGCAGTACTTC	CASSRAGGPYEQYF
TRBD2	TRBV19	TRBJ2-5	.	TGTGCCAGTAGTATGAGCGTCTTAGCGGGGGCGACTAAAGAGACCCAGTACTTC	CASSMSVLAGATKETQYF
TRBD1	TRBV2	TRBJ1-6	.	TGTGCCAGCGGATTAGGACAGGGAAATTCACCCCTCCACTTT	CASGLGQGNSPLHF
TRBD1	TRBV2	TRBJ1-6	once	TGTGCCAGCAGTGATGGTCGGACAGGGGGCTTCACTAATTCACCCCTCCACTTT	CASSDGRTGGFTNSPLHF
.	TRBV6-4	TRBJ1-4	.	TGTGCCAGCAGTGAGGGGGCCGGTGAAAAACTGTTTTTT	CASSEGAGEKLFF
TRBD2	TRBV6-4	TRBJ2-7	.	TGTGCCAGCAGTGACTCGACTAGCGGGGGTTACGAGCAGTACTTC	CASSDSTSGGYEQYF
.	TRBV28	TRBJ2-2	once	TGTGCCAGCAGTGGACACCCTCGCCCGGGGGAGCTGTTTTTT	CASSGHPRPGELFF